Listed here are 4 T cell receptor beta chains from one sample, sequenced in a study of blood T cell repertoires in COVID-19. Profiling relied on immunoSEQ multiplex PCR, and the TCRdb table lists in-frame clones only, not all of them. In the table there are around 49,000 clones, 82% of which are singletons. The sequenced sample consisted of peripheral blood. These receptors came from a woman aged 55 to 70 with acute or convalescent COVID-19.

The rearrangement uses TRBV9 and TRBJ1-5; no clear D gene. The CDR3 length is 15 residues. V gave up 0 bases and J gave up 1 base, with 8 bases separating them. The germline gives CDR1 SGDLS, CDR2 YYNGEE. In DNA form, the CDR3 reads TGTGCCAGCAGCGTAGATGCGGGAAGCAATCAGCCCCAGCATTTT. This sequence encodes CASSVDAGSNQPQHF.

V and J are TRBV5-8 and TRBJ2-5, with D perhaps matching TRBD2 (5 bases). V was shortened by 4 bases and J by 2 bases, with 12 bases between the two germline ends. Germline assignment: CDR1 SGHTS and CDR2 YDEGEE. CDR3 size: 14 residues. CDR3 amino acids: CASSAGLQQETQYF. CDR3 sequence (DNA): TGTGCCAGCAGCGCGGGTCTCCAGCAAGAGACCCAGTACTTC. The variable domain in full, with the rest retrieved from reference TRBV5-8 and TRBJ2-5, is EAGVTQSPTHLIKTRGQQATLRCSPISGHTSVYWYQQALGLGLQFLLWYDEGEERNRGNFPPRFSGRQFPNYSSELNVNALELEDSALYLCASSAGLQQETQYFGPGTRLLVL.

The J gene is TRBJ2-5, the V gene TRBV27; TRBD1 matches at 12 bases. CDR1 MNHEY and CDR2 SMNVEV come from the germline V gene (reference sequence). The CDR3 is made up of 15 amino acids. After removal of 4 bases from V and 4 bases from J, the junction contained 4 bases not matched to a gene. The CDR3 region is CASSSGTGGRETQYF. The DNA of the CDR3 is TGTGCCAGCAGTTCCGGGACAGGGGGCCGAGAGACCCAGTACTTC.

The chain couples TRBV11-2 to TRBJ1-1, with TRBD1 matching 7 bases. Germline CDR1 is SGHAT and CDR2 is FQNNGV. V lost 3 bases, J lost 8 bases, and 18 bases stayed unmatched. CDR3 length: 17 residues. The CDR3 nucleotides read TGTGCCAGCAGCTTTGCCCCCGTAGAGACAGGGTCTGGAGAAGCTTTCTTT. Residues: CASSFAPVETGSGEAFF.